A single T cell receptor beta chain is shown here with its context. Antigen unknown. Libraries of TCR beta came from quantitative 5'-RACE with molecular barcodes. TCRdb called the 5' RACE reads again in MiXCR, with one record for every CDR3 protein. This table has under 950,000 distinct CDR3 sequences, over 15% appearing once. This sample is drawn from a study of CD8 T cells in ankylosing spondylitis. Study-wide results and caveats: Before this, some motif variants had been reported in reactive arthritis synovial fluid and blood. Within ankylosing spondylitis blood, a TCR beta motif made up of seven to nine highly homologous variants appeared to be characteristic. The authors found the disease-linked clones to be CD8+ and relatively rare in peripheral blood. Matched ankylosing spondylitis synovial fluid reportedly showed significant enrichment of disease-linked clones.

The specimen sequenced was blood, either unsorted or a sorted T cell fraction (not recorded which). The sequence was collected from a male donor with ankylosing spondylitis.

The CDR3 loop reads CASSWGGKVTDTQYF. The CDR3 coding sequence is TGTGCCAGCAGCTGGGGCGGGAAAGTCACAGATACGCAGTATTTT. The rearrangement joins TRBV9 to TRBJ2-3; TRBD2 is a possible D gene (6 bases). V was cut by 4 bases and J by 2 bases, with 14 bases left in between. CDR1 is SGDLS and CDR2 is YYNGEE in the germline V gene. This CDR3 has 15 residues.